This T cell receptor (beta chain) was identified in a study of T-cell reconstitution after alpha-beta-depleted transplantation in children. The germline V gene has CDR1 ENHRY and CDR2 SYGVKD. V lost 2 bases and J lost 0, with 16 bases in between. This CDR3 contains 17 residues. A TCRbeta library incorporating unique molecular identifiers was prepared. MiXCR, run by TCRdb on the PCR reads, gives a single entry per CDR3 protein. Of some 500,000 distinct CDR3 sequences listed, approximately 16% were seen once; the top ten hold more than 2.5%. The receptor was derived from a human donor who donated a stem cell graft to a child with acute lymphoblastic leukemia. The sample here was PBMCs from the stem cell graft donor, taken from the stem cell graft. The V gene is TRBV10-3, the J gene TRBJ1-1; D possibly corresponds to TRBD1 (5 bases). The DNA for the CDR3 is TGTGCCATCAGTGAGCCAAAGCAACAGGTTATGAACACTGAAGCTTTCTTT. Translated, it gives CAISEPKQQVMNTEAFF.